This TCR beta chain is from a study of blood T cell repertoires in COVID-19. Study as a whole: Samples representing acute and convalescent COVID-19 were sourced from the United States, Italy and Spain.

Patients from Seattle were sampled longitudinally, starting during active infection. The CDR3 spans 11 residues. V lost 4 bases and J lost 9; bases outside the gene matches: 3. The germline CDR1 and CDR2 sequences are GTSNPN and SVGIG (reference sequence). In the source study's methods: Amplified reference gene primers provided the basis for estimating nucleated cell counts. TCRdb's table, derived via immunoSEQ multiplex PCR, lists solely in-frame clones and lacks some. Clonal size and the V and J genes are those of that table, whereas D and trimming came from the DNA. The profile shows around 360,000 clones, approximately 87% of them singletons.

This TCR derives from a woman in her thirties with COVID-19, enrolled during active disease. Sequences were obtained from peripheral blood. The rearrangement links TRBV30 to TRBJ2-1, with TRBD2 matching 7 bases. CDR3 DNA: TGTGCCTGGATGGGGGAGGGTGAGCAGTTCTTC. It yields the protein CAWMGEGEQFF.